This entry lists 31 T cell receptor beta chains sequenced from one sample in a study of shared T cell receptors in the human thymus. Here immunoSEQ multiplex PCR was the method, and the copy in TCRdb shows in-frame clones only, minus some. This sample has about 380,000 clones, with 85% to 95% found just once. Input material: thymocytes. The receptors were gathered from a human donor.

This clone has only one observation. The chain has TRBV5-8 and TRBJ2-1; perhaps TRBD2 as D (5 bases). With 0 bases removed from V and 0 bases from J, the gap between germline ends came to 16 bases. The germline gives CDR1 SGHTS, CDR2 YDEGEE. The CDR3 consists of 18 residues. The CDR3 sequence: CASSLVVGRVSSYNEQFF. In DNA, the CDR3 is TGTGCCAGCAGCTTGGTTGTTGGGCGGGTCAGCTCCTACAATGAGCAGTTCTTC.

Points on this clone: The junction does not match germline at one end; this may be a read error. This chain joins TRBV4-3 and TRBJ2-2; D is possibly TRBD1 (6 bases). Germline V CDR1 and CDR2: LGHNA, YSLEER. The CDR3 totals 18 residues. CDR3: CASSHYRTGTSKTGELFF. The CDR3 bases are TGCGCCAGCAGCCATTATAGGACCGGGACATCGAAGACCGGGGAGCTGTTTTTT.

The CDR3 sequence: CASSFCFGLAGGPNGEQFF. The CDR3 bases are TGTGCCAGCAGCTTCTGCTTCGGACTAGCGGGAGGCCCAAATGGTGAGCAGTTCTTC. The chain employs TRBV7-2 and TRBJ2-1; 14 bases fit TRBD2. CDR3 length: 19 amino acids. Germline values: CDR1 SGHTA, CDR2 FQGNSA. Germline trimming cut 3 bases from V and 9 bases from J; bases unmatched to any gene: 16.

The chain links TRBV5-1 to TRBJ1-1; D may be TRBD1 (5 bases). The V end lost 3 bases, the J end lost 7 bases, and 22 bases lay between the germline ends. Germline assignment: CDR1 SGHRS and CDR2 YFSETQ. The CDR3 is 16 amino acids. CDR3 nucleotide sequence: TGCGCCAGCAGCTCAGCCGTCAGGGCGGTCTTCGGTGAAGCTTTCTTT. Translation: CASSSAVRAVFGEAFF. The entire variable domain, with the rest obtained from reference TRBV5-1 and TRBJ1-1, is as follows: KAGVTQTPRYLIKTRGQQVTLSCSPISGHRSVSWYQQTPGQGLQFLFEYFSETQRNKGNFPGRFSGRQFSNSRSEMNVSTLELGDSALYLCASSSAVRAVFGEAFFGQGTRLTVV.

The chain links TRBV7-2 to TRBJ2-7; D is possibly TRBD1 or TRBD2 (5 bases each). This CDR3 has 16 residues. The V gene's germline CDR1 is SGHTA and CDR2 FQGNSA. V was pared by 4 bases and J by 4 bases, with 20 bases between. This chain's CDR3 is CASSYHRVGEQYEQYF. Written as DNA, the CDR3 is TGTGCCAGCAGCTACCATCGAGTGGGGGAACAGTACGAGCAGTACTTC.

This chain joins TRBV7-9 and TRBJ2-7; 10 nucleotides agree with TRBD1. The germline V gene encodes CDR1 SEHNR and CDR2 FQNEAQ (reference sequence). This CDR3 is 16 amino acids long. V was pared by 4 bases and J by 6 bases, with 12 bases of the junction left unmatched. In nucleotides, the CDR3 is TGTGCCAGCAGCTCGACTGTTGGGACAGGGGTGGGCGAGCAGTACTTC. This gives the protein CASSSTVGTGVGEQYF.

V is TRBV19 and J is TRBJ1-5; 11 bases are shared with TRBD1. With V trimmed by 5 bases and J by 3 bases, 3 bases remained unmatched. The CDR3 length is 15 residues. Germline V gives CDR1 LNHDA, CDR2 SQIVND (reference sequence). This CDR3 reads CASSGTGGINQPQHF. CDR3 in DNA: TGTGCCAGTAGTGGGACAGGGGGAATCAATCAGCCCCAGCATTTT.

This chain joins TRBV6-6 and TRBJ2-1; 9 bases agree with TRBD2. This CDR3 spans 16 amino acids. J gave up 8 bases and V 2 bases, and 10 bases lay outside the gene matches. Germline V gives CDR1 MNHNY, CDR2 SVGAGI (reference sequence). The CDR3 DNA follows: TGTGCCAGCAGTTACCCTAACGCGGGAGGGGGCGATGAGCAGTTCTTC. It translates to CASSYPNAGGGDEQFF.

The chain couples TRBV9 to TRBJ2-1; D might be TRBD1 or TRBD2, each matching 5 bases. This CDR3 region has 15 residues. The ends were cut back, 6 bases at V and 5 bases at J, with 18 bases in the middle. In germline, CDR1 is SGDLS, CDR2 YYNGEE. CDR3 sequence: CASTTRSGGHNEQFF. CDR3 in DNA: TGTGCCAGCACCACCCGTAGTGGGGGTCACAATGAGCAGTTCTTC.

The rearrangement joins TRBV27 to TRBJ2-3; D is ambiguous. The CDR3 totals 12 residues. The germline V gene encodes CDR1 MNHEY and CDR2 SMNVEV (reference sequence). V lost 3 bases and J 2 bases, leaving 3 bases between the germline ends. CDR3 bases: TGTGCCAGCAGTTTCCTCACAGATACGCAGTATTTT. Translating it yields CASSFLTDTQYF.

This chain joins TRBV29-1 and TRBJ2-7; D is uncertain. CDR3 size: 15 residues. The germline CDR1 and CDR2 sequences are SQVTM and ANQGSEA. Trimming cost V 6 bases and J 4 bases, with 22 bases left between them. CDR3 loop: CSVPNPGRPFYEQYF. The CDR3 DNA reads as TGCAGCGTACCTAACCCAGGACGGCCCTTTTACGAGCAGTACTTC.

This chain's CDR3 is CRGAAYNEQFF. As DNA, the CDR3 is TGCAGGGGGGCGGCCTACAATGAGCAGTTCTTC. This chain links TRBV20-1 with TRBJ2-1; TRBD1 might be the D (6 bases). Germline V gene sequence: CDR1 DFQATT, CDR2 SNEGSKA (reference sequence). CDR3 length equals 11 residues.

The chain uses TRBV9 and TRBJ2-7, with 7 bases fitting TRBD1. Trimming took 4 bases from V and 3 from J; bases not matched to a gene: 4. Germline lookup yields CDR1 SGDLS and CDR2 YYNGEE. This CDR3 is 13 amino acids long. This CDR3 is CASSPTGYYEQYF. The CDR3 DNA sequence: TGTGCCAGCAGCCCGACAGGGTACTACGAGCAGTACTTC. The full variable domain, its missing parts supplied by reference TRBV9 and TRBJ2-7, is DSGVTQTPKHLITATGQRVTLRCSPRSGDLSVYWYQQSLDQGLQFLIQYYNGEERAKGNILERFSAQQFPDLHSELNLSSLELGDSALYFCASSPTGYYEQYFGPGTRLTVT.

In DNA form, the CDR3 reads TGTGCCAGCAGCCAGGAAGGGGAACAGCCCCAGCATTTT. This translates into CASSQEGEQPQHF. The rearrangement links TRBV14 to TRBJ1-5, with D tentatively TRBD1 (5 bases). V was clipped by 3 bases and J by 7 bases, with 10 bases between them. This CDR3 has 13 amino acids. The V gene's germline CDR1 is SGHDN and CDR2 FVKESK.

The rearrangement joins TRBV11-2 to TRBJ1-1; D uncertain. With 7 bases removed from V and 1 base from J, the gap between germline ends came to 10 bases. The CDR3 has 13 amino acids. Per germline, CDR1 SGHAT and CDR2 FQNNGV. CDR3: CASTQRGNTEAFF. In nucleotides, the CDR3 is TGTGCCAGCACCCAACGGGGGAACACTGAAGCTTTCTTT.

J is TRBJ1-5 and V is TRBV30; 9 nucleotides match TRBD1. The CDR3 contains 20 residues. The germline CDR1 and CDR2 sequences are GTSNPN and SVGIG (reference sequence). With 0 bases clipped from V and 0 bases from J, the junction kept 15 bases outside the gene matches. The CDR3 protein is CAWSVYRDRDRSYSNQPQHF. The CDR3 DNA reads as TGTGCCTGGAGTGTATACAGGGACAGGGACAGATCTTATAGCAATCAGCCCCAGCATTTT.

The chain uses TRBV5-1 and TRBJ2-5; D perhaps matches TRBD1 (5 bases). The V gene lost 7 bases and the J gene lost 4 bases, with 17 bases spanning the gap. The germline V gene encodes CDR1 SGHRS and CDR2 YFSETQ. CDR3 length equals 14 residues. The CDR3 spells CASFGQGKGETQYF. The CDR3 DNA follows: TGCGCCAGCTTCGGGCAGGGAAAAGGAGAGACCCAGTACTTC. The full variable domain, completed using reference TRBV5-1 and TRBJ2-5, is KAGVTQTPRYLIKTRGQQVTLSCSPISGHRSVSWYQQTPGQGLQFLFEYFSETQRNKGNFPGRFSGRQFSNSRSEMNVSTLELGDSALYLCASFGQGKGETQYFGPGTRLLVL.

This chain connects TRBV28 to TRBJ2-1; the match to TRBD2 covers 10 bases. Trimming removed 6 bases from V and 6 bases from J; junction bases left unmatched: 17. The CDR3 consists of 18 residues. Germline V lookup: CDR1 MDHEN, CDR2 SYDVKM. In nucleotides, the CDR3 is TGTGCCAGCAGCCTCGAACTCCCTAGCGGGAGTCCGTCCAATGAGCAGTTCTTC. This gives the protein CASSLELPSGSPSNEQFF.

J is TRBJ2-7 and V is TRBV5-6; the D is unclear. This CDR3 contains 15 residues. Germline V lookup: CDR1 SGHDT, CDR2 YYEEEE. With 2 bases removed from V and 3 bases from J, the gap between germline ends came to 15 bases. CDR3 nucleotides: TGTGCCAGCAGCTTAGGTAATAGGGAAGGCTACGAGCAGTACTTC. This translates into CASSLGNREGYEQYF.

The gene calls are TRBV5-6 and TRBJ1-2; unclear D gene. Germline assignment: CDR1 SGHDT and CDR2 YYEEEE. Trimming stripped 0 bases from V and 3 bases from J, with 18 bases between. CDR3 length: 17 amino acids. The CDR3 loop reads CASSLGGAALGHYGYTF. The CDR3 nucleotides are TGTGCCAGCAGCTTGGGCGGAGCGGCCCTCGGCCACTATGGCTACACCTTC.

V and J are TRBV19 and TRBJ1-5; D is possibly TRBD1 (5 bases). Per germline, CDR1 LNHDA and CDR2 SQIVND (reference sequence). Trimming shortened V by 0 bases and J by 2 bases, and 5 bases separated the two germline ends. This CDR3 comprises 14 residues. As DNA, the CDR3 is TGTGCCAGTAGTATAGAAGGGGGCAATCAGCCCCAGCATTTT. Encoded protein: CASSIEGGNQPQHF.

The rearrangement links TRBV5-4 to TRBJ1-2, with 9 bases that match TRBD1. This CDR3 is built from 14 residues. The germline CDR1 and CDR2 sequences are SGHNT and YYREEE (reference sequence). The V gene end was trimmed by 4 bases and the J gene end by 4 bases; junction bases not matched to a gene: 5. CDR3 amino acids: CASSLKGQGYGYTF. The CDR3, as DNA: TGTGCCAGCAGCCTCAAGGGACAGGGCTATGGCTACACCTTC.

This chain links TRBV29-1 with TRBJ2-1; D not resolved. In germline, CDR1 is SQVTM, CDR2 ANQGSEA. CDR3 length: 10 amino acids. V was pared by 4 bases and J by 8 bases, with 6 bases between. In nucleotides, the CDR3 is TGCAGCGTTGGCGTGGATGAGCAGTTCTTC. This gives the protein CSVGVDEQFF.

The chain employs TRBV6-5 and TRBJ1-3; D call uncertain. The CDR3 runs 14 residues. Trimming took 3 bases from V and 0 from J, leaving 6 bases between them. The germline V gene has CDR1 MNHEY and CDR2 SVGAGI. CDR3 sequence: CASSYARSGNTIYF. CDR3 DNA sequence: TGTGCCAGCAGTTATGCCCGCTCTGGAAACACCATATATTTT.

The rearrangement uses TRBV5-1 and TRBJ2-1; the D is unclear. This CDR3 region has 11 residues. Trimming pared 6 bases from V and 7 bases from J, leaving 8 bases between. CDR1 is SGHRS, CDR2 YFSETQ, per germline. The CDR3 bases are TGCGCCAGCACCCTGGAGAATGAGCAGTTCTTC. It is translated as CASTLENEQFF. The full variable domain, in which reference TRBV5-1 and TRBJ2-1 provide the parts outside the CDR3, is KAGVTQTPRYLIKTRGQQVTLSCSPISGHRSVSWYQQTPGQGLQFLFEYFSETQRNKGNFPGRFSGRQFSNSRSEMNVSTLELGDSALYLCASTLENEQFFGPGTRLTVL.

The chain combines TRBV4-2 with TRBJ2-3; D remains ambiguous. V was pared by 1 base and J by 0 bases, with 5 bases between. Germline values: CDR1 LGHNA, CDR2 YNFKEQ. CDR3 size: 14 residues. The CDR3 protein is CASSQVSSTDTQYF. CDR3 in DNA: TGTGCCAGCAGCCAAGTTAGCAGCACAGATACGCAGTATTTT.

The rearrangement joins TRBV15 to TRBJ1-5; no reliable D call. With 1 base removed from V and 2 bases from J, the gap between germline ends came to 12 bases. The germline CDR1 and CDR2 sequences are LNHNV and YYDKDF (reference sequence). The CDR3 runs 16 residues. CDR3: CATSRAGGNGNQPQHF. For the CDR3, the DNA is TGTGCCACCAGCAGAGCCGGCGGGAATGGCAATCAGCCCCAGCATTTT.

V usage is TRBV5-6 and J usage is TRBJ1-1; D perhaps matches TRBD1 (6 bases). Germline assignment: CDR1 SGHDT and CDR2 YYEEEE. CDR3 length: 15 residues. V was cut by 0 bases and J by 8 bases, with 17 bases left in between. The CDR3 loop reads CASSLAGGRTVEAFF. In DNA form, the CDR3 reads TGTGCCAGCAGCTTGGCCGGGGGCAGAACTGTCGAAGCTTTCTTT.

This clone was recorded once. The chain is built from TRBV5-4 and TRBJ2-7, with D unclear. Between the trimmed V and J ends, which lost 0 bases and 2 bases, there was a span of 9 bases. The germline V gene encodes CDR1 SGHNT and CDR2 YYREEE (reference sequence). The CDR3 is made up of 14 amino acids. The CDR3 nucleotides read TGTGCCAGCAGCTTGGGATTTACAGCCTACGAGCAGTACTTC. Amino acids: CASSLGFTAYEQYF.

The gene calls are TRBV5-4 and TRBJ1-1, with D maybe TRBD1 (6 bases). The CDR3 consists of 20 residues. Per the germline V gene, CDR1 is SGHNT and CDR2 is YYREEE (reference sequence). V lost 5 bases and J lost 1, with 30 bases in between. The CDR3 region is CASSPPGGGEMGRANTEAFF. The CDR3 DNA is TGTGCCAGCAGTCCTCCTGGCGGGGGCGAAATGGGGCGCGCGAACACTGAAGCTTTCTTT.

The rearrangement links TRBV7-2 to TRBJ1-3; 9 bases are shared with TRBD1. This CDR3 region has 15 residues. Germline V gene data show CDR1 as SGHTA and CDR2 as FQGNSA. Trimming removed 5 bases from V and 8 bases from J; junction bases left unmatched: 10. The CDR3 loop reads CASSIGGTGTDTIYF. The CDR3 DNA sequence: TGTGCCAGCAGCATTGGAGGGACAGGGACGGACACCATATATTTT. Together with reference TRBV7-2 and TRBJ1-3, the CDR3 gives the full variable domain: GAGVSQSPSNKVTEKGKDVELRCDPISGHTALYWYRQSLGQGLEFLIYFQGNSAPDKSGLPSDRFSAERTGGSVSTLTIQRTQQEDSAVYLCASSIGGTGTDTIYFGEGSWLTVV.